Listed here are 4 T cell receptor beta chains from one sample, sequenced in a study of blood T cell repertoires in COVID-19. Sequenced by immunoSEQ multiplex PCR; TCRdb stores in-frame clones only, minus some. The data contain around 280,000 clones, more than 85% of them seen just once; the ten biggest clones take up 1% to 1.5%. The sequenced sample consisted of peripheral blood. All receptors derive from a man between 70 and 80 years old with acute or convalescent COVID-19.

This clone has just one count. The chain recombines TRBV19 with TRBJ2-2; D might be TRBD1 (6 bases). V was cut by 5 bases and J by 7 bases, with 14 bases left in between. Germline CDR1 LNHDA, CDR2 SQIVND (reference sequence). The length of the CDR3 is 14 residues. The CDR3 loop reads CASSLHRDNGELFF. In DNA, the CDR3 is TGTGCCAGTAGTCTCCACAGGGATAACGGGGAGCTGTTTTTT.

The chain combines TRBV30 with TRBJ1-5; a weak D match, TRBD1 (5 bases). Trimming removed 3 bases from V and 1 base from J, with 10 bases in between. CDR1 GTSNPN and CDR2 SVGIG come from the germline V gene (reference sequence). This CDR3 contains 14 residues. CDR3 sequence (DNA): TGTGCCTGGAGCCAGGGCATGAGCAATCAGCCCCAGCATTTT. It codes for CAWSQGMSNQPQHF. Filled out from reference TRBV30 and TRBJ1-5, the complete variable domain reads SQTIHQWPATLVQPVGSPLSLECTVEGTSNPNLYWYRQAAGRGLQLLFYSVGIGQISSEVPQNLSASRPQDRQFILSSKKLLLSDSGFYLCAWSQGMSNQPQHFGDGTRLSIL.

The genes are TRBV28 and TRBJ1-6; 11 bases are shared with TRBD1. The V segment lost 4 bases and the J segment 6 bases; nucleotides outside the gene matches: 5. This CDR3 spans 16 amino acids. The germline gives CDR1 MDHEN, CDR2 SYDVKM. The CDR3 sequence is CASSYPDRGLNSPLHF. The CDR3 DNA reads as TGTGCCAGCAGTTACCCGGACAGGGGGCTTAATTCACCCCTCCACTTT.

As concerns this clone: The sample has other DNA sequences that encode this CDR3 too. This chain uses TRBV28 with TRBJ1-1; 7 positions agree with TRBD1. V gave up 3 bases and J gave up 8 bases; unmatched junction bases: 3. This CDR3 contains 12 residues. Germline CDR1 MDHEN, CDR2 SYDVKM. Written as DNA, the CDR3 is TGTGCCAGCAGTTTGTTGGACAGGGAAGCTTTCTTT. This sequence encodes CASSLLDREAFF.